This TCR beta chain was recorded in a study of radiation and T cells in renal cell carcinoma. Whole-study results and caveats: In blood, top tumor clones expanded by 2 weeks, shrinking by 4. Baseline intratumoral clonotype presence is unknown without pretreatment biopsies.

Method: immunoSEQ multiplex PCR; TCRdb's copy keeps in-frame clones and lacks some. The sample has 50,000 to 75,000 clones; 78% are singletons. Concerning this clone: Its antigen remains unknown.

The time point was: baseline pretreatment blood. Described treatment: 15 Gy SBRT to primary tumor, nephrectomy 4 weeks later. Radiation-treated patients gave blood at baseline, week 2 and week 4. The patient's renal cell carcinoma had clear cell pathology. The sequences come from blood, collected from a patient whose treatment included radiotherapy and nephrectomy. The sequence came from a man aged 55 to 70 with renal cell carcinoma.

In nucleotides, the CDR3 is TGTGCCACCAGCAGAGATTCCCGGGGAGAGACCCAGTACTTC. Amino acids: CATSRDSRGETQYF. The J gene is TRBJ2-5, the V gene TRBV15; D perhaps matches TRBD2 (5 bases). In germline, CDR1 is LNHNV, CDR2 YYDKDF (reference sequence). The V and J ends lost 0 bases and 4 bases respectively, with 9 bases between them. The CDR3 has 14 residues.